Shown below are 19 T cell receptor beta chains from a single sample sequenced in a study of long-term antiretroviral therapy in people with HIV. Running of the v3.0 immunoSEQ assay took place at survey level. Sequencing used immunoSEQ multiplex PCR; TCRdb keeps in-frame clones, though not all of them. Of about 33,000 clones in the sample, more than 60% were seen once. Sample: unsorted PBMCs, taken 3.1 years after starting antiretroviral therapy. The receptors were sampled from a woman in her forties or fifties with HIV.

The chain recombines TRBV6-5 with TRBJ1-2; maybe TRBD1 (5 bases). Trimming pared 6 bases from V and 5 bases from J, leaving 16 bases between. The CDR3 spans 14 residues. The V gene's germline CDR1 is MNHEY and CDR2 SVGAGI. The CDR3, as DNA: TGTGCCAGCAGGCCGACAGTCGGGGGGTATGGCTACACCTTC. Translated, it gives CASRPTVGGYGYTF.

About this clone itself: The junction departs from the called germline gene at one end, perhaps through a read error. The rearrangement links TRBV30 to TRBJ2-3, with D possibly being TRBD2 (5 bases). This CDR3 is built from 12 residues. The V gene's germline CDR1 is GTSNPN and CDR2 SVGIG (reference sequence). The CDR3 loop is CAWSVNQRPPLF. In DNA form, the CDR3 reads TGTGCCTGGAGTGTAAACCAGCGGCCTCCCCTTTTT.

This clone was picked up one time. V and J are TRBV5-1 and TRBJ1-2; 7 positions match TRBD1. This CDR3 is built from 15 residues. Trimming removed 0 bases from V and 0 bases from J; junction bases left unmatched: 2. Germline V gene sequence: CDR1 SGHRS, CDR2 YFSETQ. The CDR3 nucleotides read TGCGCCAGCAGCTTGGCGACAGGGCCTAACTATGGCTACACCTTC. It specifies CASSLATGPNYGYTF.

The CDR3 spells CASSIGTSGADTQYF. For the CDR3, the DNA is TGTGCCAGTAGTATCGGGACTAGCGGGGCAGATACGCAGTATTTT. The V call is TRBV19, the J call TRBJ2-3, with 13 bases aligning to TRBD2. The germline V gene encodes CDR1 LNHDA and CDR2 SQIVND (reference sequence). There are 15 residues in the CDR3. Unmatched junction bases numbered 1, after V lost 3 bases and J lost 4 bases.

The V call is TRBV12-5, the J call TRBJ1-5, with 8 nucleotides matching TRBD1. The germline gives CDR1 LGHNT, CDR2 FRNRAP. V was clipped by 5 bases and J by 6 bases; unmatched bases: 9. This CDR3 is built from 15 residues. This chain's CDR3 is CASGRPDRERQPQHF. For the CDR3, the DNA is TGTGCTAGTGGTCGGCCGGACAGGGAGCGTCAGCCCCAGCATTTT.

J is TRBJ2-5 and V is TRBV6-5; TRBD1 matches at 12 bases. Trimming cost V 4 bases and J 5 bases; bases outside gene matches: 2. The CDR3 spans 14 residues. From germline, CDR1 is MNHEY and CDR2 SVGAGI. Written as DNA, the CDR3 is TGTGCCAGCAGTTGGGGGACAGGGGGCGAGACCCAGTACTTC. Residues: CASSWGTGGETQYF.

This clone has a single count. The rearrangement links TRBV5-1 to TRBJ1-3; 8 bases agree with TRBD1. Germline-derived CDR1 and CDR2 are SGHRS and YFSETQ. J gave up 4 bases and V 1 base, and 1 base lay outside the gene matches. The CDR3 runs to 14 residues. The CDR3 here is CASSLRDRGNTIYF. CDR3 nucleotide sequence: TGCGCCAGCAGCTTGAGGGACAGGGGAAACACCATATATTTT.

The chain carries TRBV30 and TRBJ1-5, with a weak D call TRBD1 (5 bases). Per the germline V gene, CDR1 is GTSNPN and CDR2 is SVGIG (reference sequence). The CDR3 totals 13 residues. With 2 bases removed from V and 7 bases from J, the gap between germline ends came to 12 bases. As DNA, the CDR3 is TGTGCCTGGAGTCCCCGACAGTTCCAGCCCCAGCATTTT. This translates into CAWSPRQFQPQHF.

This chain links TRBV6-5 with TRBJ1-5, with no clear D. V was trimmed by 10 bases and J by 4 bases, leaving 14 bases between them. CDR1 MNHEY and CDR2 SVGAGI come from the germline V gene. The CDR3 totals 13 residues. CDR3: CATAWALNQPQHF. DNA of the CDR3: TGTGCCACCGCTTGGGCCCTTAATCAGCCCCAGCATTTT.

The J gene is TRBJ2-7, the V gene TRBV18; TRBD2 aligns across 8 bases. The CDR3 spans 13 residues. J lost 3 bases, V lost 4 bases, and 2 bases had no gene match. Germline CDR1 and CDR2: KGHSH and LQKENI. In DNA, the CDR3 is TGTGCCAGCTCACTAGCGGGGAACTACGAGCAGTACTTC. Translated: CASSLAGNYEQYF.

The chain employs TRBV11-2 and TRBJ2-6, with TRBD1 matching over 11 bases. This CDR3 has 18 amino acids. V gave up 5 bases and J gave up 3 bases; unmatched junction bases: 9. Germline V gives CDR1 SGHAT, CDR2 FQNNGV. The CDR3 DNA is TGTGCCAGCAGCCCTGACCGGACAGGGGGCTTTGGGGCCAACGTCCTGACTTTC. As protein: CASSPDRTGGFGANVLTF.

The V and J genes are TRBV2 and TRBJ1-1; TRBD1 is a possible D gene (6 bases). The CDR3 length is 13 residues. Germline V gene sequence: CDR1 SNHLY, CDR2 FYNNEI. The ends were cut back, 4 bases at V and 1 base at J, with 7 bases in the middle. The CDR3 loop is CASSGGGNTEAFF. The CDR3 coding sequence is TGTGCCAGCAGTGGAGGGGGGAACACTGAAGCTTTCTTT.

The gene calls are TRBV4-1 and TRBJ2-1; 7 positions agree with TRBD2. V dropped 4 bases and J dropped 8; count of bases not matched to a gene: 11. Germline V gene data show CDR1 as MGHRA and CDR2 as YSYEKL. CDR3 length: 15 residues. The CDR3 protein is CASSPGGLGGDEQFF. The CDR3 coding sequence is TGCGCCAGCAGCCCGGGAGGACTAGGAGGTGATGAGCAGTTCTTC.

The rearrangement joins TRBV20-1 to TRBJ2-1; D is unresolved. The CDR3 has 11 residues. CDR1 is DFQATT and CDR2 is SNEGSKA in the germline V gene (reference sequence). V was clipped by 2 bases and J by 12 bases, with 11 bases between them. The CDR3 protein is CSARIPLGQFF. DNA of the CDR3: TGCAGTGCTAGAATCCCTTTGGGGCAGTTCTTC.

The V call is TRBV29-1, the J call TRBJ1-2; unclear D gene. The CDR3 length is 15 residues. V was pared by 5 bases and J by 0 bases, with 16 bases between. Germline CDR1 reads SQVTM; CDR2 reads ANQGSEA. CDR3 sequence: CSVPRYWPANYGYTF. The CDR3 DNA sequence: TGCAGCGTTCCCAGATATTGGCCGGCTAACTATGGCTACACCTTC.

Concerning this clone itself: Distinct nucleotide sequences in the sample also encode this CDR3. The chain has TRBV7-2 and TRBJ2-2; a possible D gene is TRBD2 (6 bases). The CDR3 sequence is 15 residues long. V was cut by 2 bases and J by 2 bases, with 9 bases left in between. CDR1 SGHTA and CDR2 FQGNSA come from the germline V gene. The CDR3, as DNA: TGTGCCAGCAGCTTAACCGGGGGAAACACCGGGGAGCTGTTTTTT. This encodes CASSLTGGNTGELFF. Full variable domain (missing parts from reference TRBV7-2 and TRBJ2-2): GAGVSQSPSNKVTEKGKDVELRCDPISGHTALYWYRQSLGQGLEFLIYFQGNSAPDKSGLPSDRFSAERTGGSVSTLTIQRTQQEDSAVYLCASSLTGGNTGELFFGEGSRLTVL.

This chain joins TRBV7-8 and TRBJ1-3, with D uncertain. The CDR3 is 12 amino acids. Looked up from germline, CDR1 is SGHVS and CDR2 is FQNEAQ. V was cut by 8 bases and J by 4 bases, with 9 bases left in between. The CDR3 loop reads CASGDRGNTIYF. The CDR3 DNA is TGTGCCAGCGGAGATAGGGGAAACACCATATATTTT.

The sample holds a few counts of this clone. The chain employs TRBV18 and TRBJ1-1; no firm D call. The germline V gene encodes CDR1 KGHSH and CDR2 LQKENI. The V and J ends lost 5 bases and 1 base respectively, with 8 bases between them. This CDR3 has 13 residues. CDR3 sequence: CASSINRNTEAFF. In DNA, the CDR3 is TGTGCCAGCTCAATAAACAGGAACACTGAAGCTTTCTTT. The variable domain in full, with the rest retrieved from reference TRBV18 and TRBJ1-1, is NAGVMQNPRHLVRRRGQEARLRCSPMKGHSHVYWYRQLPEEGLKFMVYLQKENIIDESGMPKERFSAEFPKEGPSILRIQQVVRGDSAAYFCASSINRNTEAFFGQGTRLTVV.

The chain employs TRBV6-1 and TRBJ2-5, with a weak D call TRBD2 (6 bases). This CDR3 spans 15 amino acids. Trimming removed 2 bases at V and 5 bases at J, with 15 bases between. Germline V gene sequence: CDR1 MNHNS, CDR2 SASEGT. CDR3 sequence (DNA): TGTGCCAGCAGTGAAATCGAAGGGAGGCGGGAGACCCAGTACTTC. It is translated as CASSEIEGRRETQYF.